This entry lists 25 T cell receptor beta chains sequenced from one sample in a study of blood T cell repertoires in COVID-19. Measured with immunoSEQ multiplex PCR; TCRdb has only the in-frame clones, and not every one. The table lists about 180,000 clones, 88% of them singletons. The sample taken for sequencing was PBMCs or T cells enriched from blood (not recorded which). The receptors derive from a woman aged 18-29 years who had recovered from COVID-19.

In this sample, this clone turned up a few times. The V gene is TRBV27, the J gene TRBJ2-5, with 7 bases fitting TRBD2. The V segment lost 2 bases and the J segment 7 bases; nucleotides outside the gene matches: 10. CDR3 length: 15 amino acids. CDR1 is MNHEY and CDR2 is SMNVEV in the germline V gene (reference sequence). Here the CDR3 reads CASSLLGGGYGTQYF. As DNA, the CDR3 is TGTGCCAGCAGTTTACTGGGGGGGGGATACGGGACCCAGTACTTC.

This chain links TRBV11-2 with TRBJ2-7; 7 positions match TRBD2. The germline gives CDR1 SGHAT, CDR2 FQNNGV. With V trimmed by 5 bases and J by 1 base, 11 bases remained unmatched. The CDR3 length is 16 residues. CDR3 sequence reads: CASSKEQSSGSYEQYF. The CDR3 DNA reads as TGTGCCAGCAGCAAGGAGCAGTCTAGCGGATCCTACGAGCAGTACTTC.

The J gene is TRBJ1-1, the V gene TRBV20-1; D is unclear. Germline V gene sequence: CDR1 DFQATT, CDR2 SNEGSKA (reference sequence). The CDR3 covers 11 residues. As DNA, the CDR3 is TGCAGGGAGGTCGGAAACACTGAAGCTTTCTTT. It translates to CREVGNTEAFF.

This clone was seen only once. The chain links TRBV6-5 to TRBJ2-2, with 8 nucleotides matching TRBD1. The CDR3 spans 14 residues. The trim removed 8 bases at V and 8 bases at J, leaving 10 bases unmatched. The germline V gene has CDR1 MNHEY and CDR2 SVGAGI. The CDR3, as DNA: TGTGCCAGCTCGAGACAGGGGTCGCTGGGGGAGCTGTTTTTT. The encoded protein is CASSRQGSLGELFF.

The chain links TRBV5-5 to TRBJ1-1, with D tentatively TRBD1 (5 bases). The CDR3 has 14 amino acids. Per germline, CDR1 SGHKS and CDR2 YYEKEE (reference sequence). V was clipped by 4 bases and J by 3 bases, with 13 bases between them. CDR3 amino acids: CASSPLGGDTEAFF. Written as DNA, the CDR3 is TGTGCCAGCAGCCCTCTGGGAGGGGACACTGAAGCTTTCTTT.

The chain uses TRBV15 and TRBJ2-1, with D possibly TRBD1 on 6 matching bases. Germline CDR1 is LNHNV and CDR2 is YYDKDF (reference sequence). CDR3 size: 20 residues. Between the trimmed V and J ends, which lost 0 bases and 5 bases, there was a span of 26 bases. In DNA, the CDR3 is TGTGCCACCAGCAGAGACTCGTTTCTGGACAGAATGGCCCTGCACAATGAGCAGTTCTTC. Its protein is CATSRDSFLDRMALHNEQFF.

This chain joins TRBV7-8 and TRBJ1-2; 8 nucleotides align to TRBD1. The CDR3 loop spans 16 amino acids. Trimming removed 3 bases from V and 8 bases from J; junction bases left unmatched: 14. CDR1 is SGHVS, CDR2 FQNEAQ, per germline. CDR3 region: CASSLVRGQGASGYTF. CDR3 nucleotides: TGTGCCAGCAGCTTGGTCCGAGGGCAGGGGGCCAGCGGCTACACCTTC.

The chain recombines TRBV20-1 with TRBJ1-2; no clear D. Trimming left V 7 bases short and J 2 bases short, with 8 bases between. Germline assignment: CDR1 DFQATT and CDR2 SNEGSKA (reference sequence). The CDR3 runs 11 residues. CDR3 sequence: CSGAGNYGYTF. DNA for the CDR3: TGCAGTGGGGCGGGAAACTATGGCTACACCTTC.

This chain connects TRBV18 to TRBJ1-2; 8 bases match TRBD1. With V trimmed by 1 base and J by 7 bases, 2 bases remained unmatched. The CDR3 has 13 amino acids. Looked up from germline, CDR1 is KGHSH and CDR2 is LQKENI. The CDR3 DNA reads TGTGCCAGCTCACCACAGGACAGGGCTGGCTACACCTTC. Its translation is CASSPQDRAGYTF.

The chain combines TRBV7-9 with TRBJ2-1, with TRBD1 matching over 9 bases. J gave up 7 bases and V 6 bases, and 7 bases lay outside the gene matches. This CDR3 has 14 amino acids. Germline CDR1 reads SEHNR; CDR2 reads FQNEAQ (reference sequence). CDR3 bases: TGTGCCAGCAGACAAACAGGGGGCCTGAATGAGCAGTTCTTC. Translating it yields CASRQTGGLNEQFF.

This chain joins TRBV28 and TRBJ2-1; the match to TRBD1 covers 9 bases. This CDR3 region has 15 residues. Germline trimming cut 3 bases from V and 7 bases from J; bases unmatched to any gene: 7. Per the germline V gene, CDR1 is MDHEN and CDR2 is SYDVKM. The CDR3 loop is CASSFLGQGGNEQFF. The CDR3 region has the DNA TGTGCCAGCAGTTTTTTGGGACAGGGTGGGAATGAGCAGTTCTTC.

This chain links TRBV3-1 (or the pseudogene TRBV3-2) with TRBJ2-1, with D possibly TRBD2 on 6 matching bases. V gave up 4 bases and J gave up 10 bases, with 11 bases separating them. This CDR3 is built from 12 residues. CDR1 is LGHDT, CDR2 YNNKEL, per germline (reference sequence). The CDR3 reads CASSRSGGEQFF. The CDR3 DNA follows: TGTGCCAGCAGCCGTAGCGGAGGGGAGCAGTTCTTC.

This chain joins TRBV19 and TRBJ1-4, with TRBD1 as a possible D gene (6 bases). V lost 10 bases and J 4 bases, leaving 13 bases between the germline ends. The CDR3 contains 13 residues. Germline-derived CDR1 and CDR2 are LNHDA and SQIVND (reference sequence). The CDR3 spells CATHGTYNEKLFF. The CDR3 DNA reads TGTGCCACGCACGGGACATATAATGAAAAACTGTTTTTT. Supplemented by reference TRBV19 and TRBJ1-4, the full variable domain reads DGGITQSPKYLFRKEGQNVTLSCEQNLNHDAMYWYRQDPGQGLRLIYYSQIVNDFQKGDIAEGYSVSREKKESFPLTVTSAQKNPTAFYLCATHGTYNEKLFFGSGTQLSVL.

V gene TRBV21-1 combines with J gene TRBJ2-5; TRBD1, as called in the table, went unchecked against the DNA. TRBV21-1 has pseudogene status. The CDR3 extends over 17 amino acids. The CDR3, as DNA: TGTGCCAGCAGCAAAGAGTTAACAGAACGATACCAAGAGACCCAGTACTTC. Its protein product is CASSKELTERYQETQYF.

The chain has TRBV24-1 and TRBJ2-1; 7 bases are shared with TRBD2. Trimming took 9 bases from V and 8 from J; bases not matched to a gene: 9. From germline, CDR1 is KGHDR and CDR2 SFDVKD. The CDR3 is 13 residues long. Here the CDR3 reads CATGSSGLHEQFF. CDR3 bases: TGTGCCACCGGGTCTAGCGGTCTACATGAGCAGTTCTTC.

There are a few counts of this clone. The rearrangement uses TRBV12-3 or TRBV12-4 and TRBJ2-7, with TRBD1 identical over 8 bases. V dropped 8 bases and J dropped 1; count of bases not matched to a gene: 4. This CDR3 is 13 amino acids long. The CDR3 sequence is CASGQGMSYEQYF. CDR3 DNA: TGTGCCAGCGGACAGGGTATGTCCTACGAGCAGTACTTC.

The chain carries TRBV6-5 and TRBJ1-2; tentative D call: TRBD1 (6 bases). The germline V and J ends were trimmed by 6 bases and 4 bases, with 15 bases remaining between them. Germline V gives CDR1 MNHEY, CDR2 SVGAGI. The CDR3 is 14 amino acids. As DNA, the CDR3 is TGTGCCAGCAGAAAACAGGGAGTCCCCTATGGCTACACCTTC. Its protein is CASRKQGVPYGYTF.

The chain is built from TRBV6-5 and TRBJ1-1; a possible D gene is TRBD1 (6 bases). The CDR3 loop spans 14 amino acids. V shed 6 bases and J shed 3 bases, with 14 bases lying between them. CDR1 is MNHEY, CDR2 SVGAGI, per germline. CDR3 protein: CASSRGGLDTEAFF. The CDR3 DNA follows: TGTGCCAGCAGCCGGGGGGGGCTGGACACTGAAGCTTTCTTT.

The V gene is TRBV7-2, the J gene TRBJ2-7, with TRBD1 identical over 8 bases. Germline V CDR1 and CDR2: SGHTA, FQGNSA. The CDR3 covers 14 residues. The V gene end was trimmed by 5 bases and the J gene end by 4 bases; junction bases not matched to a gene: 7. DNA of the CDR3: TGTGCCAGCAGCCATGGACAGGGCGGGTACGAGCAGTACTTC. Residues: CASSHGQGGYEQYF.

This clone was observed a single time. This chain links TRBV28 with TRBJ2-4, with D unresolved. With 7 bases removed from V and 0 bases from J, the gap between germline ends came to 13 bases. CDR1 is MDHEN and CDR2 is SYDVKM in the germline V gene. CDR3 size: 15 residues. CDR3 residues: CASTLSRLAKNIQYF. CDR3 DNA sequence: TGTGCCAGCACCCTATCCCGACTAGCCAAAAACATTCAGTACTTC.

The CDR3 DNA follows: TGTGCCAGCAGTACCAGGGTAAGCAATCAGCCCCAGCATTTT. Residues: CASSTRVSNQPQHF. The chain uses TRBV28 and TRBJ1-5; possibly TRBD1 for D (5 bases). Germline CDR1 is MDHEN and CDR2 is SYDVKM. The CDR3 totals 14 residues. V was pared by 5 bases and J by 1 base, with 9 bases between.

The gene calls are TRBV2 and TRBJ1-5, with D perhaps matching TRBD1 (5 bases). The CDR3 totals 16 residues. V lost 3 bases, J lost 5 bases, and 17 bases lay in between. Germline V CDR1 and CDR2: SNHLY, FYNNEI. The CDR3 protein is CASSDGPRGRYQPQHF. The DNA for the CDR3 is TGTGCCAGCAGTGACGGGCCCCGGGGGAGGTATCAGCCCCAGCATTTT.

This clone was observed once. The chain employs TRBV28 and TRBJ2-5, with a weak D call TRBD2 (6 bases). The CDR3 is made up of 14 amino acids. The germline V gene encodes CDR1 MDHEN and CDR2 SYDVKM. The V gene lost 5 bases and the J gene lost 10 bases, with 20 bases spanning the gap. The CDR3 spells CASSTRLDKGLQYF. The DNA for the CDR3 is TGTGCCAGCAGTACCCGACTAGATAAGGGCCTCCAGTACTTC. Combining the CDR3 with reference TRBV28 and TRBJ2-5 gives the whole variable domain DVKVTQSSRYLVKRTGEKVFLECVQDMDHENMFWYRQDPGLGLRLIYFSYDVKMKEKGDIPEGYSVSREKKERFSLILESASTNQTSMYLCASSTRLDKGLQYFGPGTRLLVL.

This chain joins TRBV19 and TRBJ2-1; perhaps TRBD2 as D (6 bases). Trimming took 5 bases from V and 5 from J, leaving 13 bases between them. The CDR3 contains 14 residues. Germline V gene sequence: CDR1 LNHDA, CDR2 SQIVND (reference sequence). The CDR3 protein is CASSYGLPNNEQFF. The CDR3 DNA follows: TGTGCCAGTAGTTACGGACTACCAAACAATGAGCAGTTCTTC.

J is TRBJ1-3 and V is TRBV29-1, with D possibly matching TRBD1 (6 bases). CDR1 is SQVTM, CDR2 ANQGSEA, per germline. The CDR3 is made up of 13 amino acids. Between the trimmed V and J ends, which lost 2 bases and 4 bases, there was a span of 9 bases. Here the CDR3 reads CSVERGGGNTIYF. DNA of the CDR3: TGCAGCGTTGAAAGAGGGGGAGGAAACACCATATATTTT. The whole variable domain, remainder taken from reference TRBV29-1 and TRBJ1-3, is SAVISQKPSRDICQRGTSLTIQCQVDSQVTMMFWYRQQPGQSLTLIATANQGSEATYESGFVIDKFPISRPNLTFSTLTVSNMSPEDSSIYLCSVERGGGNTIYFGEGSWLTVV.